This passage covers 32 T cell receptor beta chains from one sample sequenced in a study of tumor-infiltrating lymphocytes in primary liver carcinoma. A constant-region primer served to make TCR beta cDNA from about 500 ng total RNA. ARM-PCR, slightly modified, supplied the TCR beta libraries through three nested multiplex PCR rounds. The opening two PCR rounds, ten to eleven cycles each, paired TRBV1-TRBV30 forward primers with a C-beta reverse primer. Via MiXCR, TCRdb re-called the multiplex PCR reads, giving one row per CDR3 protein. The sample includes fewer than 350,000 distinct CDR3 sequences, about 61% seen only once; the top ten take roughly 6.5%. The source of the blood RNA was unsorted whole blood, and germline DNA was extracted as well. The sample comprised peripheral blood. These receptors all come from a man in his forties or fifties with primary liver carcinoma and hepatitis B virus infection.

Comment on this clonotype: An end of the junction differs from the germline gene, which may be a read error. The chain employs TRBV6-1 and TRBJ1-6; D remains unclear. The CDR3 sequence is 12 residues long. The germline V gene encodes CDR1 MNHNS and CDR2 SASEGT. The CDR3 sequence is CTSGQYNSPLHF. CDR3 nucleotide sequence: TGTACCAGCGGGCAGTATAATTCACCCCTCCACTTT.

V usage is TRBV27 and J usage is TRBJ1-5, with no clear D. CDR3 size: 13 residues. Trimming cost V 2 bases and J 5 bases, with 7 bases left between them. The germline V gene has CDR1 MNHEY and CDR2 SMNVEV (reference sequence). CDR3 DNA: TGTGCCAGCAGTTTAGGGCCACATCAGCCCCAGCATTTT. Translating it yields CASSLGPHQPQHF.

About this clonotype itself: This is likely a read error, given that the CDR3 carries no conserved phenylalanine or tryptophan at its end. The chain has TRBV6-2 or TRBV6-3 and TRBJ1-1; tentative D call: TRBD1 (5 bases). Germline V gene data show CDR1 as MNHEY and CDR2 as SVGEGT. There are 14 residues in the CDR3. The CDR3 coding sequence is TGTGCCAGCAGTTACCCAGGGCTGAATACTGAAGCTTTCCTT. It encodes CASSYPGLNTEAFL.

A remark on this clonotype: The conserved phenylalanine or tryptophan is not found at the CDR3 terminus, so this likely reflects a read error. It is unclear where the CDR3 begins or ends on the DNA, so no DNA is shown, and the CDR3 is as TCRdb lists it. This chain links TRBV6-1 with TRBJ2-1; TRBD2 reflects the table's D call only, with no check against the DNA. Germline V lookup: CDR1 MNHNS, CDR2 SASEGT. Termini included, the CDR3 measures 14 amino acids. The CDR3 sequence is CASSEETRSVGKFS.

Of note for this clonotype: A single base separates this from a much larger clone, so it may be a read error. This chain connects TRBV4-2 to TRBJ1-6; D may be TRBD1 (6 bases). V lost 0 bases to trimming and J lost 9 bases, with 12 bases between them. The CDR3 covers 15 residues. CDR1 LGHNA and CDR2 YNFKEQ come from the germline V gene. CDR3 coding DNA: TGTGCCAGCAGCCAAGATAGACAGGCGGGTTCACCCCTCCACTTT. Translation: CASSQDRQAGSPLHF.

With respect to this clonotype: One end of the junction varies from germline; a read error may be responsible. V and J are TRBV11-2 and TRBJ1-1, with 7 positions matching TRBD1. The CDR3 is made up of 15 amino acids. Germline V lookup: CDR1 SGHAT, CDR2 FQNNGV. The CDR3 here is CGSSLRQGLNTEAFF. The CDR3 region has the DNA TGTGGCAGCAGCTTAAGACAGGGCCTGAATACTGAAGCTTTCTTT.

The chain links TRBV5-1 to TRBJ2-3; 10 bases are shared with TRBD2. The trim removed 1 base at V and 2 bases at J, leaving 4 bases unmatched. Germline CDR1 is SGHRS and CDR2 is YFSETQ. This CDR3 comprises 16 residues. The CDR3 protein is CASSLLSGGNTDTQYF. In nucleotides, the CDR3 is TGCGCCAGCAGCTTGCTTAGCGGGGGGAACACAGATACGCAGTATTTT.

Details on this clonotype: Compared with germline, one end of the junction differs, possibly owing to a read error. V gene TRBV4-1 combines with J gene TRBJ2-2; D is possibly TRBD1 (5 bases). The CDR3 loop spans 15 amino acids. Germline V gives CDR1 MGHRA, CDR2 YSYEKL. As DNA, the CDR3 is TGCGACAGCAGTCTCCGACAGACGAACACCGGGGAGCTGTTTTTT. Residues: CDSSLRQTNTGELFF.

Points on this clonotype: One junction end does not reproduce the germline sequence, and a read error may be involved. The chain joins TRBV29-1 to TRBJ2-7; D call uncertain. CDR3 length: 14 amino acids. CDR1 is SQVTM, CDR2 ANQGSEA, per germline. CDR3 residues: CSVYLQSFYYERYF. CDR3 nucleotide sequence: TGCAGCGTATACCTCCAATCGTTTTACTACGAGCGGTACTTC.

The J gene is TRBJ2-1, the V gene TRBV12-3 or TRBV12-4; 14 bases match TRBD2. This CDR3 has 17 amino acids. J gave up 6 bases and V 6 bases, and 10 bases lay outside the gene matches. The CDR3 DNA follows: TGTGCCAGCAGCAATCCCGGACTAGCGGGAGGAGTCAATGAGCAGTTCTTC. It yields the protein CASSNPGLAGGVNEQFF.

With regard to this clonotype: An end of the junction does not agree with germline; a read error may underlie this. This chain links TRBV6-1 with TRBJ2-3; D is possibly TRBD1 or TRBD2 (8 bases each). From germline, CDR1 is MNHNS and CDR2 SASEGT. The CDR3 has 19 residues. CDR3: CTSSEGQGGAGGSTDTQYF. CDR3 DNA sequence: TGTACCAGCAGTGAAGGACAGGGAGGGGCGGGAGGATCCACAGATACGCAGTATTTT.

With regard to this clonotype: Sequence at one end of the junction differs from germline and may be a read error. The rearrangement joins TRBV14 to TRBJ2-7, with 10 bases matching TRBD2. Germline V gene lookup returns CDR1 SGHDN and CDR2 FVKESK. The CDR3 spans 17 residues. The chain's CDR3 is CASSRGLTSGAVYGQYF. DNA of the CDR3: TGTGCCAGCAGCCGAGGATTAACTAGCGGGGCTGTCTACGGGCAGTACTTC.

CDR3 nucleotide sequence: TGCGCCAGCAGCTCAACAGGGGGCGCGGTTATGCAGGCCCAGTACTTC. Translation gives CASSSTGGAVMQAQYF. The J gene is TRBJ2-5, the V gene TRBV5-1, with 9 bases lining up with TRBD1. After removal of 3 bases from V and 9 bases from J, the junction contained 15 bases not matched to a gene. Germline V CDR1 and CDR2: SGHRS, YFSETQ. This CDR3 spans 16 amino acids.

This clonotype came up many times. V is TRBV11-2 and J is TRBJ2-7, with 10 nucleotides matching TRBD1. This CDR3 is 17 amino acids long. V dropped 0 bases and J dropped 6; count of bases not matched to a gene: 11. CDR1 is SGHAT, CDR2 FQNNGV, per germline. The CDR3 coding sequence is TGTGCCAGCAGCTTAGAGGGACAGGGGATTTTATTGGGCGAGCAGTACTTC. This sequence encodes CASSLEGQGILLGEQYF.

Regarding this clonotype: The conserved phenylalanine or tryptophan is not found at the CDR3 terminus, so this likely reflects a read error. The rearrangement links TRBV5-1 to TRBJ2-7; 7 bases are shared with TRBD2. This CDR3 has 14 amino acids. V gave up 0 bases and J gave up 8 bases; unmatched junction bases: 8. Germline V lookup: CDR1 SGHRS, CDR2 YFSETQ. CDR3 DNA sequence: TGCGCCAGCAGCTTGGAATTTAGGGAGGGGAAGCAGTACCTC. It codes for CASSLEFREGKQYL.

The J gene is TRBJ2-1, the V gene TRBV7-2; the match to TRBD1 covers 10 bases. The length of the CDR3 is 15 residues. V dropped 3 bases and J dropped 6; count of bases not matched to a gene: 5. Germline values: CDR1 SGHTA, CDR2 FQGNSA. CDR3 loop: CASSLWDRGVNEQFF. The CDR3 DNA sequence: TGTGCCAGCAGCTTGTGGGACAGGGGTGTCAATGAGCAGTTCTTC.

A note on this clonotype: A clone one base away is much larger, so this may be a read error. J is TRBJ2-1 and V is TRBV6-2 or TRBV6-3; 14 bases agree with TRBD2. This CDR3 comprises 17 residues. From germline, CDR1 is MNHEY and CDR2 SVGEGT. The CDR3 DNA reads TGTGCCCGCAGTTACCCACCCGGGACTAGCGGGAGTTTTGAGCAGTTCTTC. This translates into CARSYPPGTSGSFEQFF.

This clonotype was seen many times. The rearrangement links TRBV29-1 to TRBJ2-7, with D possibly TRBD2 on 6 matching bases. The V gene's germline CDR1 is SQVTM and CDR2 ANQGSEA. Trimming cost V 4 bases and J 4 bases, with 8 bases left between them. The CDR3 length is 11 residues. CDR3 amino acids: CSVAGGYEQYF. As DNA, the CDR3 is TGCAGCGTTGCTGGGGGGTACGAGCAGTACTTC.

About this clonotype: A much larger clone sits a single nucleotide away, making a read error possible. This chain connects TRBV10-3 to TRBJ2-7; D perhaps matches TRBD1 (5 bases). Germline V gene sequence: CDR1 ENHRY, CDR2 SYGVKD. The CDR3 length is 15 residues. For the CDR3, the DNA is TGTGCCATCAGTAAGTCGACAGAACTAAACTACGAGCAGTACTTC. Its protein product is CAISKSTELNYEQYF.

This clonotype has more than one count but fewer than ten. The genes are TRBV6-2 or TRBV6-3 and TRBJ2-5, with D tentatively TRBD2 (6 bases). In germline, CDR1 is MNHEY, CDR2 SVGEGT. V was clipped by 2 bases and J by 7 bases, with 14 bases between them. This CDR3 contains 14 residues. The CDR3 spells CASSYPDAGGTQYF. CDR3 in DNA: TGTGCCAGCAGTTACCCGGACGCCGGGGGGACCCAGTACTTC.

As for this clonotype: A single base separates this from a much larger clone, so it may be a read error. CDR3 residues: CASRETGVETQYF. CDR3 DNA sequence: TGTGCCAGCAGGGAGACTGGGGTGGAGACCCAGTACTTC. This chain links TRBV6-2 or TRBV6-3 with TRBJ2-5, with D hard to call. The CDR3 is made up of 13 amino acids. The germline V gene encodes CDR1 MNHEY and CDR2 SVGEGT. Trimming took off 6 bases at V and 5 bases at J, with 13 bases between the two ends.

Of note for this clonotype: This is likely a read error, given that the CDR3 carries no conserved phenylalanine or tryptophan at its end. The chain has TRBV11-2 and TRBJ2-7; possible D gene TRBD2, 5 bases. The CDR3 consists of 13 residues. Germline CDR1 reads SGHAT; CDR2 reads FQNNGV. The CDR3 DNA follows: TGTGCCAACAGCTTAGCCGGGATCCACGAGCAGTACTCC. Translating it yields CANSLAGIHEQYS.

The chain uses TRBV13 and TRBJ2-7; D gene ambiguous. Germline-derived CDR1 and CDR2 are PRHDT and FYEKMQ (reference sequence). Trimming cost V 4 bases and J 0 bases, with 7 bases left between them. The CDR3 loop spans 13 amino acids. The CDR3 spells CASSSLGSYEQYF. CDR3 nucleotide sequence: TGTGCCAGCAGCTCTCTAGGCTCCTACGAGCAGTACTTC.

As regards this clonotype: One end of the junction varies from germline; a read error may be responsible. V and J are TRBV11-2 and TRBJ1-1, with no clear D. From germline, CDR1 is SGHAT and CDR2 FQNNGV. CDR3 length: 12 residues. CDR3 loop: CASSPREREAFF. CDR3 sequence (DNA): TGCGCCAGCAGCCCCCGGGAACGAGAAGCTTTCTTT.

The chain employs TRBV29-1 and TRBJ2-5; 9 nucleotides line up with TRBD1. The CDR3 loop spans 16 amino acids. Germline V gene data show CDR1 as SQVTM and CDR2 as ANQGSEA. Trimming cost V 8 bases and J 8 bases; bases outside gene matches: 21. In nucleotides, the CDR3 is TGCAGCATCGCCTACTTACGACAGGGGGAGCAGGACACCCAGTACTTC. As protein: CSIAYLRQGEQDTQYF.

About this clonotype itself: This clone may be a read error of a much larger clone one base away. The chain links TRBV6-5 to TRBJ1-1, with TRBD1 identical over 10 bases. The germline V gene has CDR1 MNHEY and CDR2 SVGAGI. The CDR3 covers 15 residues. With V trimmed by 6 bases and J by 0 bases, 4 bases remained unmatched. The CDR3 loop reads CASSSDRGMNTEAFF. The CDR3 DNA reads TGTGCCAGCAGCTCGGACAGGGGGATGAACACTGAAGCTTTCTTT.

This clonotype was observed a single time. This may stem from a read error, because a much larger clone lies one nucleotide away. The CDR3 DNA sequence: TGTGCCGGCAGACGGGGGACGGAGCCGCCAGATACGCAGTATTTT. Amino acid sequence: CAGRRGTEPPDTQYF. The chain couples TRBV5-4 to TRBJ2-3; possibly TRBD2 for D (6 bases). The V gene's germline CDR1 is SGHNT and CDR2 YYREEE (reference sequence). This CDR3 is built from 15 residues.

This clonotype was observed a handful of times. An end of the junction does not agree with germline; a read error may underlie this. The chain recombines TRBV7-9 with TRBJ2-2; maybe TRBD2 (5 bases). From germline, CDR1 is SEHNR and CDR2 FQNEAQ (reference sequence). The length of the CDR3 is 15 residues. CDR3 loop: CASSLLALNTGELFF. Here the CDR3 DNA reads TGTGCCAGCAGCTTACTAGCACTAAACACTGGGGAGCTGTTTTTT. Combining the CDR3 with reference TRBV7-9 and TRBJ2-2 gives the whole variable domain DTGVSQNPRHKITKRGQNVTFRCDPISEHNRLYWYRQTLGQGPEFLTYFQNEAQLEKSRLLSDRFSAERPKGSFSTLEIQRTEQGDSAMYLCASSLLALNTGELFFGEGSRLTVL.

Details on this clonotype: Germline and junction disagree at one end, which may indicate a read error. The rearrangement joins TRBV11-2 to TRBJ2-7; D perhaps matches TRBD2 (6 bases). Germline assignment: CDR1 SGHAT and CDR2 FQNNGV. The CDR3 sequence is 12 residues long. CDR3 nucleotides: TGTGCCGGCAGCTCTTCTTGGGGGGAGCAGTGCTTC. This codes for CAGSSSWGEQCF. Full variable domain (missing parts from reference TRBV11-2 and TRBJ2-7): EAGVAQSPRYKIIEKRQSVAFWCNPISGHATLYWYQQILGQGPKLLIQFQNNGVVDDSQLPKDRFSAERLKGVDSTLKIQPAKLEDSAVYLCAGSSSWGEQCFGPGTRLTVT.

The J gene is TRBJ1-1, the V gene TRBV5-1; no reliable D call. The CDR3 loop spans 15 amino acids. Per germline, CDR1 SGHRS and CDR2 YFSETQ. Trimming took off 1 base at V and 0 bases at J, with 10 bases between the two ends. CDR3 residues: CASSLQIPLNTEAFF. CDR3 DNA: TGCGCCAGCAGCTTGCAAATACCGTTGAACACTGAAGCTTTCTTT. The whole variable domain, remainder taken from reference TRBV5-1 and TRBJ1-1, is KAGVTQTPRYLIKTRGQQVTLSCSPISGHRSVSWYQQTPGQGLQFLFEYFSETQRNKGNFPGRFSGRQFSNSRSEMNVSTLELGDSALYLCASSLQIPLNTEAFFGQGTRLTVV.

CDR3 sequence: CASSLGQGLDTGELFF. CDR3 sequence (DNA): TGTGCCAGCAGCTTAGGACAGGGCCTGGACACCGGGGAGCTGTTTTTT. This chain uses TRBV7-9 with TRBJ2-2; 7 nucleotides line up with TRBD1. CDR3 length: 16 amino acids. CDR1 is SEHNR, CDR2 FQNEAQ, per germline (reference sequence). Unmatched junction bases numbered 5, after V lost 1 base and J lost 3 bases.

This clonotype was seen once. The V call is TRBV28, the J call TRBJ2-1, with TRBD2 matching 12 bases. The CDR3 loop spans 15 amino acids. Looked up from germline, CDR1 is MDHEN and CDR2 is SYDVKM. The V gene end was trimmed by 5 bases and the J gene end by 13 bases; junction bases not matched to a gene: 12. CDR3 sequence: CASSEGGLAGGPQFF. CDR3 nucleotide sequence: TGTGCCAGCAGTGAAGGTGGTCTAGCGGGAGGGCCTCAGTTCTTC.